The 11 T cell receptor beta chains below were found in one sample sequenced in a study of OX40 agonist ivuxolimab in advanced cancers. The assay was immunoSEQ multiplex PCR, and TCRdb's table has in-frame clones only and misses some. The sample lists about 70,000 clones, roughly 90% seen once, with roughly 8% in the top ten. The starting material was CD4+ or CD8+ T cells sorted from blood, obtained in a trial of the OX40 agonist ivuxolimab. The receptors originated from an adult with an advanced solid tumor such as melanoma, head and neck, liver or kidney cancer.

This clone was detected a few times. The gene calls are TRBV12-5 and TRBJ1-1; possibly TRBD1 for D (5 bases). V shed 1 base and J shed 6 bases, with 9 bases lying between them. The germline gives CDR1 LGHNT, CDR2 FRNRAP. This CDR3 is built from 13 residues. The CDR3 reads CASGLAGAPEAFF. Here the CDR3 DNA reads TGTGCTAGTGGTTTGGCCGGGGCACCTGAAGCTTTCTTT. Together with reference TRBV12-5 and TRBJ1-1, the CDR3 gives the full variable domain: DARVTQTPRHKVTEMGQEVTMRCQPILGHNTVFWYRQTMMQGLELLAYFRNRAPLDDSGMPKDRFSAEMPDATLATLKIQPSEPRDSAVYFCASGLAGAPEAFFGQGTRLTVV.

This chain joins TRBV4-3 and TRBJ2-7; D unresolved. Trimming took 0 bases from V and 3 from J, leaving 6 bases between them. The CDR3 covers 13 residues. The germline V gene has CDR1 LGHNA and CDR2 YSLEER. DNA of the CDR3: TGCGCCAGCAGCCAAGACAGCAGCTACGAGCAGTACTTC. This sequence encodes CASSQDSSYEQYF.

This clone was seen once. The chain carries TRBV25-1 and TRBJ2-7; D gene uncertain. Germline-derived CDR1 and CDR2 are MGHDK and SYGVNS. The CDR3 consists of 12 residues. V was shortened by 1 base and J by 6 bases, with 7 bases between the two germline ends. The CDR3 DNA reads as TGTGCCAGCAGTGAATCTAATCTCGAGCAGTACTTC. Protein sequence: CASSESNLEQYF.

This chain connects TRBV7-6 to TRBJ2-3; the D is unclear. The V end was cut by 2 bases, the J end by 5 bases, with 8 bases between. This CDR3 has 13 amino acids. Germline V gene sequence: CDR1 SGHVS, CDR2 FNYEAQ. This CDR3 is CASSLYLLDTQYF. The CDR3 region has the DNA TGTGCCAGCAGCTTATATCTCTTAGATACGCAGTATTTT.

The rearrangement joins TRBV15 to TRBJ2-2; D perhaps matches TRBD2 (5 bases). Trimming shortened V by 0 bases and J by 7 bases, and 9 bases separated the two germline ends. The CDR3 runs 14 residues. Germline V gene data show CDR1 as LNHNV and CDR2 as YYDKDF (reference sequence). The CDR3 here is CATSREAGSGELFF. In DNA, the CDR3 is TGTGCCACCAGCAGAGAGGCGGGCAGCGGGGAGCTGTTTTTT. Filled out from reference TRBV15 and TRBJ2-2, the complete variable domain reads DAMVIQNPRYQVTQFGKPVTLSCSQTLNHNVMYWYQQKSSQAPKLLFHYYDKDFNNEADTPDNFQSRRPNTSFCFLDIRSPGLGDTAMYLCATSREAGSGELFFGEGSRLTVL.

This rearrangement joins TRBV19 to TRBJ1-6, with D hard to call. This CDR3 is 13 amino acids long. Trimming cost V 7 bases and J 9 bases, with 13 bases left between them. Germline V gene lookup returns CDR1 LNHDA and CDR2 SQIVND (reference sequence). The chain's CDR3 is CASTREAGSPLHF. CDR3 DNA: TGTGCCAGTACAAGGGAAGCCGGTTCACCCCTCCACTTT.

The chain uses TRBV18 and TRBJ2-7; possible D gene TRBD1, 6 bases. CDR1 and CDR2 from the germline V gene are KGHSH and LQKENI. Trimming took off 3 bases at V and 7 bases at J, with 13 bases between the two ends. This CDR3 is 13 amino acids long. The CDR3 coding sequence is TGTGCCAGCTCACCCGGGACACTTAGGGAGCAGTACTTC. It is translated as CASSPGTLREQYF.

The V gene is TRBV6-6, the J gene TRBJ2-7; unclear D gene. Per the germline V gene, CDR1 is MNHNY and CDR2 is SVGAGI (reference sequence). Between the trimmed V and J ends, which lost 6 bases and 2 bases, there was a span of 11 bases. This CDR3 is built from 13 residues. CDR3 in DNA: TGTGCCAGCAGGTCCGGGCCTCCCTACGAGCAGTACTTC. Amino acids: CASRSGPPYEQYF.

This clone was picked up one time. The chain joins TRBV28 to TRBJ2-7; D remains ambiguous. This CDR3 spans 13 amino acids. V dropped 2 bases and J dropped 2 bases, with 7 bases sitting between them. Germline V lookup: CDR1 MDHEN, CDR2 SYDVKM. The CDR3 region is CASSLVGPYEQYF. CDR3 sequence (DNA): TGTGCCAGCAGTTTAGTGGGCCCCTACGAGCAGTACTTC.

CDR3 residues: CASSPNFLSQGGYTF. For the CDR3, the DNA is TGTGCCAGCAGCCCCAACTTTCTCTCACAAGGCGGCTACACCTTC. This chain uses TRBV7-9 with TRBJ1-2; D unclear. From germline, CDR1 is SEHNR and CDR2 FQNEAQ (reference sequence). Deletions cut 5 bases from V and 8 bases from J, with 21 bases between. CDR3 length: 15 amino acids.

The rearrangement uses TRBV2 and TRBJ1-1, with D hard to call. CDR3 size: 14 residues. Trimming removed 3 bases at V and 0 bases at J, with 8 bases between. Looked up from germline, CDR1 is SNHLY and CDR2 is FYNNEI. The CDR3 region has the DNA TGTGCCAGCAGTGAGAATACGGTGAACACTGAAGCTTTCTTT. Translated, it gives CASSENTVNTEAFF.